This T cell receptor (beta chain) was profiled in a study of T cell repertoires in cytomegalovirus infection. Study overall: A matching HLA type, together with CMV infection, was signaled by public TCR beta signatures. Whole-study findings and limits: The response measured ex vivo was dominated by TCR beta clonotypes (HLA-C-restricted and CMV-specific). Adding up the frequency of public TCR beta families identified people who carried CMV plus the relevant HLA.

CDR1 DFQATT and CDR2 SNEGSKA come from the germline V gene (reference sequence). CDR3 length: 14 residues. J was trimmed by 2 bases and V by 6 bases; bases with no gene match: 4. As to this clonotype: The antigen remains undetermined.

TCRdb called the reads again in MiXCR, with one record for every CDR3 protein. The profile shows around 100,000 distinct CDR3 sequences, more than 15% of them singletons. The chain combines TRBV20-1 with TRBJ2-2; 9 bases are a match to TRBD1. The receptor was isolated from a human donor in good health (CMV status not recorded). Some clones in this sample may be carry-over from other donors' samples. Sequencing was performed on PBMCs. The CDR3 nucleotides read TGCAGTGCAGGACAGGGGCCCAACACCGGGGAGCTGTTTTTT. Its translation: CSAGQGPNTGELFF.